The 19 T cell receptor beta chains given below trace back to one sample, sequenced in a study of control samples from healthy donors and cancer patients. Only in-frame clones appear in the TCRdb table, and some are missing; sequencing was by immunoSEQ multiplex PCR. The sample has some 70,000 clones, about 83% seen once. The sample consisted of blood. The receptors here all came from a man in his sixties in good health.

Only one count was recorded for this clone. The V gene is TRBV4-3, the J gene TRBJ2-2; 12 bases agree with TRBD2. CDR1 and CDR2 (germline): LGHNA, YSLEER. The CDR3 totals 18 residues. J lost 5 bases, V lost 0 bases, and 7 bases had no gene match. CDR3 sequence reads: CASSQDPTSGSGTGELFF. In nucleotides, the CDR3 is TGCGCCAGCAGCCAAGATCCGACTAGCGGGAGCGGGACCGGGGAGCTGTTTTTT.

The chain carries TRBV28 and TRBJ2-3, with D possibly matching TRBD2 (5 bases). The length of the CDR3 is 13 residues. Trimming removed 5 bases from V and 5 bases from J, with 11 bases in between. Germline CDR1 and CDR2: MDHEN and SYDVKM. CDR3 nucleotides: TGTGCCAGCAGTCGAGGGCCCTTAGATACGCAGTATTTT. This encodes CASSRGPLDTQYF. Full variable domain (missing parts from reference TRBV28 and TRBJ2-3): DVKVTQSSRYLVKRTGEKVFLECVQDMDHENMFWYRQDPGLGLRLIYFSYDVKMKEKGDIPEGYSVSREKKERFSLILESASTNQTSMYLCASSRGPLDTQYFGPGTRLTVL.

This clone has only one observation. This chain links TRBV2 with TRBJ2-3, with 13 bases lining up with TRBD2. CDR3 size: 16 residues. CDR1 and CDR2 (germline): SNHLY, FYNNEI. J gave up 4 bases and V 3 bases, and 4 bases lay outside the gene matches. The CDR3 is CASSEGLAGNSDTQYF. CDR3 nucleotides: TGTGCCAGCAGTGAGGGACTAGCGGGAAATTCAGATACGCAGTATTTT.

The rearrangement joins TRBV7-2 to TRBJ2-7; D remains unclear. The CDR3 is 14 residues long. Deletions cut 5 bases from V and 3 bases from J, with 14 bases between. CDR1 and CDR2 from the germline V gene are SGHTA and FQGNSA. The CDR3 DNA is TGTGCCAGCAGCACACTGTCCTCTAACTACGAGCAGTACTTC. It encodes CASSTLSSNYEQYF.

The CDR3 nucleotides read TGTGCCAGCAGCCAACTACAGGGGACCTACAATGAGCAGTTCTTC. Translation gives CASSQLQGTYNEQFF. This sequence joins TRBV14 and TRBJ2-1; 7 nucleotides align to TRBD1. V lost 2 bases, J lost 2 bases, and 3 bases stayed unmatched. The CDR3 length is 15 residues. Germline V gives CDR1 SGHDN, CDR2 FVKESK.

The CDR3 DNA follows: TGTGCCAGCAGTTACTCCGGAGCGACGGATGGCTACACCTTC. Protein sequence: CASSYSGATDGYTF. The rearrangement joins TRBV6-5 to TRBJ1-2; D not resolved. V lost 0 bases, J lost 6 bases, and 11 bases lay in between. The CDR3 sequence is 14 residues long. CDR1 is MNHEY and CDR2 is SVGAGI in the germline V gene.

J is TRBJ2-1 and V is TRBV24-1; TRBD2 matches 9 bases. V gave up 0 bases and J gave up 6 bases; unmatched junction bases: 2. Germline V gene lookup returns CDR1 KGHDR and CDR2 SFDVKD. The CDR3 spans 15 residues. CDR3: CATSDLPGLANEQFF. CDR3 coding DNA: TGTGCCACCAGTGATTTGCCGGGACTAGCCAATGAGCAGTTCTTC.

This clone was found once. The V call is TRBV12-3 or TRBV12-4, the J call TRBJ1-4; D perhaps matches TRBD1 (5 bases). The CDR3 runs to 13 residues. V gave up 6 bases and J gave up 5 bases, with 10 bases separating them. The DNA for the CDR3 is TGTGCCAGCAGATCGGACAAGAATGAAAAACTGTTTTTT. This encodes CASRSDKNEKLFF.

The chain couples TRBV4-3 to TRBJ2-3, with 7 nucleotides matching TRBD2. V was clipped by 0 bases and J by 6 bases; unmatched bases: 9. Germline V gene data show CDR1 as LGHNA and CDR2 as YSLEER. The CDR3 consists of 16 residues. CDR3 coding DNA: TGCGCCAGCAGCCAAGATGGTTTTGAGGGAGGGGATACGCAGTATTTT. Amino acids: CASSQDGFEGGDTQYF.

The chain uses TRBV19 and TRBJ2-3; TRBD2 agrees at 14 bases. V trimming: 9 bases; J trimming: 5 bases; junction bases outside the gene matches: 7. The CDR3 has 15 amino acids. CDR1 and CDR2 (germline): LNHDA, SQIVND (reference sequence). Here the CDR3 reads CASQLTSGRGDTQYF. The CDR3 DNA reads as TGTGCCAGCCAACTGACTAGCGGGAGGGGAGATACGCAGTATTTT. The full variable domain, with the rest looked up from reference TRBV19 and TRBJ2-3, is DGGITQSPKYLFRKEGQNVTLSCEQNLNHDAMYWYRQDPGQGLRLIYYSQIVNDFQKGDIAEGYSVSREKKESFPLTVTSAQKNPTAFYLCASQLTSGRGDTQYFGPGTRLTVL.

The gene calls are TRBV4-2 and TRBJ2-3; 8 bases are shared with TRBD2. The CDR3 is made up of 17 amino acids. Germline lookup yields CDR1 LGHNA and CDR2 YNFKEQ. With V trimmed by 0 bases and J by 2 bases, 7 bases remained unmatched. The CDR3 DNA sequence: TGTGCCAGCAGCCAAGATTCGGCTAGCGGGTTCACAGATACGCAGTATTTT. It specifies CASSQDSASGFTDTQYF.

The chain employs TRBV27 and TRBJ2-1, with TRBD2 identical over 12 bases. V shed 10 bases and J 9 bases; nucleotides not matched to a gene: 4. Looked up from germline, CDR1 is MNHEY and CDR2 is SMNVEV (reference sequence). The CDR3 extends over 12 amino acids. The CDR3 nucleotides read TGTGCCACCCTAGCGGGAGGGGGTGAGCAGTTCTTC. Amino acids: CATLAGGGEQFF.

The V call is TRBV14, the J call TRBJ2-7; no clear D gene. Germline CDR1 SGHDN, CDR2 FVKESK. The CDR3 length is 14 residues. With 2 bases removed from V and 0 bases from J, the gap between germline ends came to 8 bases. The CDR3 sequence: CASSQNLNSYEQYF. Written as DNA, the CDR3 is TGTGCCAGCAGCCAAAACTTGAACTCCTACGAGCAGTACTTC.

This clone was counted a few times. The V gene is TRBV5-4, the J gene TRBJ2-3; 14 nucleotides agree with TRBD2. CDR3 length: 17 amino acids. The germline V gene encodes CDR1 SGHNT and CDR2 YYREEE (reference sequence). J was trimmed by 1 base and V by 4 bases; bases with no gene match: 5. The CDR3 loop is CASSKGTSGRGTDTQYF. DNA for the CDR3: TGTGCCAGCAGCAAAGGGACTAGCGGGAGAGGCACAGATACGCAGTATTTT.

The chain has TRBV3-1 (or the pseudogene TRBV3-2) and TRBJ2-5; no reliable D call. CDR1 is LGHDT, CDR2 YNNKEL, per germline (reference sequence). V was clipped by 1 base and J by 5 bases, with 8 bases between them. The CDR3 length is 13 residues. The CDR3 loop is CASSQALSETQYF. DNA for the CDR3: TGTGCCAGCAGCCAAGCTTTATCGGAGACCCAGTACTTC.

This chain uses TRBV29-1 with TRBJ1-1; D not certain. The CDR3 totals 15 residues. V shed 2 bases and J shed 1 base, with 14 bases lying between them. CDR1 and CDR2 (germline): SQVTM, ANQGSEA. The CDR3 coding sequence is TGCAGCGTTGAAAAAGGCAGCCTTTCGAACACTGAAGCTTTCTTT. Translating it yields CSVEKGSLSNTEAFF.

This clone was seen once. The same CDR3 is also encoded by other DNA sequences in this sample. CDR3 residues: CASSFSPGSGNTIYF. CDR3 nucleotides: TGTGCCAGCAGTTTTTCCCCAGGGTCTGGAAACACCATATATTTT. The gene calls are TRBV27 and TRBJ1-3; D might be TRBD1 (5 bases). Deletions cut 3 bases from V and 1 base from J, with 10 bases between. The CDR3 has 15 residues. The germline CDR1 and CDR2 sequences are MNHEY and SMNVEV (reference sequence).

The rearrangement uses TRBV6-4 and TRBJ2-3; 7 bases align to TRBD1. Germline V gene sequence: CDR1 MRHNA, CDR2 SNTAGT. The CDR3 runs 14 residues. The V segment lost 4 bases and the J segment 2 bases; nucleotides outside the gene matches: 3. The CDR3, as DNA: TGTGCCAGCAGTGGCGGACAGGACACAGATACGCAGTATTTT. This gives the protein CASSGGQDTDTQYF.

This clone showed up just a few times. This chain joins TRBV6-5 and TRBJ1-3, with a possible D match to TRBD1 (6 bases). Trimming removed 5 bases at V and 2 bases at J, with 13 bases between. The CDR3 is 15 residues long. The V gene's germline CDR1 is MNHEY and CDR2 SVGAGI. The CDR3 reads CASSTRGLAGNTIYF. The DNA for the CDR3 is TGTGCCAGCAGTACCAGGGGTTTGGCTGGAAACACCATATATTTT.